The source of this T cell receptor (beta chain) is a study of blood T cell repertoires in COVID-19. Study at large: Specimens from acute and convalescent COVID-19 originated in the United States, Italy and Spain.

Original handling: Reference gene primer amplification gave estimated nucleated cell counts. Data came from immunoSEQ multiplex PCR; TCRdb stores just in-frame clones and leaves some out. The D gene and trimming were derived from the DNA, and the V and J assignments and clone size from that table. This table has 70,000 or so clones, around 86% appearing once. The CDR3 runs to 16 residues. Germline CDR1 is SEHNR and CDR2 is FQNEAQ (reference sequence). Trimming left V 4 bases short and J 2 bases short, with 16 bases between. The sample was peripheral blood. The source of this sequence is a woman of 80 years or more with active or convalescent COVID-19. The rearrangement links TRBV7-9 to TRBJ2-3, with D possibly being TRBD2 (6 bases). The CDR3 nucleotides read TGTGCCAGCAGCTCCCGGGGGACGACATCCACAGATACGCAGTATTTT. Translating gives CASSSRGTTSTDTQYF.